Below, 11 T cell receptor beta chains from the same sample are listed, as sequenced in a study of cytomegalovirus exposure and HLA in healthy donors. Primers for the PCR totalled 60 Vbeta and 13 Jbeta. Repertoires were generated with immunoSEQ multiplex PCR, while TCRdb's copy carries only in-frame clones and drops some. The data hold 60,000 to 85,000 clones, with about 75% observed a single time. The source material was PBMCs. These TCRs come from a man between 60 and 75 years old in good health and CMV-seropositive.

The genes are TRBV27 and TRBJ2-7; 7 bases agree with TRBD1. V lost 5 bases, J lost 3 bases, and 13 bases stayed unmatched. CDR3 length equals 16 residues. Germline V gene sequence: CDR1 MNHEY, CDR2 SMNVEV (reference sequence). CDR3 loop: CASSPYSGTVIYEQYF. CDR3 nucleotides: TGTGCCAGCAGTCCCTACTCCGGGACAGTTATCTACGAGCAGTACTTC.

V is TRBV5-6 and J is TRBJ2-3, with 8 bases identical to TRBD1. This CDR3 spans 16 amino acids. V dropped 5 bases and J dropped 0; count of bases not matched to a gene: 8. Germline V lookup: CDR1 SGHDT, CDR2 YYEEEE. The CDR3 DNA is TGTGCCAGCAGTTGGAGTACAGGGGGAAGCACAGATACGCAGTATTTT. Residues: CASSWSTGGSTDTQYF. Full variable domain (missing parts from reference TRBV5-6 and TRBJ2-3): DAGVTQSPTHLIKTRGQQVTLRCSPKSGHDTVSWYQQALGQGPQFIFQYYEEEERQRGNFPDRFSGHQFPNYSSELNVNALLLGDSALYLCASSWSTGGSTDTQYFGPGTRLTVL.

V gene TRBV9 combines with J gene TRBJ2-1, with no clear D. V was clipped by 0 bases and J by 6 bases, with 13 bases between them. Germline V gene data show CDR1 as SGDLS and CDR2 as YYNGEE. The CDR3 is made up of 15 amino acids. The chain's CDR3 is CASSVGGPTGNEQFF. The CDR3 bases are TGTGCCAGCAGCGTAGGAGGCCCAACCGGCAATGAGCAGTTCTTC.

The chain recombines TRBV6-1 with TRBJ1-5, with 7 bases fitting TRBD1. V shed 0 bases, J shed 7 bases, and the junction held 6 bases outside the gene matches. CDR1 and CDR2 from the germline V gene are MNHNS and SASEGT. There are 15 residues in the CDR3. DNA of the CDR3: TGTGCCAGCAGTGAAGCGCGACAGGGAAGGCAGCCCCAGCATTTT. Translating it yields CASSEARQGRQPQHF.

This clone was seen only a few times. The chain employs TRBV11-2 and TRBJ2-7; TRBD1 matches 9 bases. Germline CDR1 reads SGHAT; CDR2 reads FQNNGV. The CDR3 runs to 13 residues. V dropped 4 bases and J dropped 6; count of bases not matched to a gene: 4. The CDR3 loop is CASSSGTGFEQYF. CDR3 nucleotide sequence: TGTGCCAGCAGCTCCGGGACAGGGTTCGAGCAGTACTTC.

This chain uses TRBV4-2 with TRBJ1-2; 9 bases are a match to TRBD1. The CDR3 sequence is 16 residues long. V gave up 0 bases and J gave up 7 bases; unmatched junction bases: 9. The germline CDR1 and CDR2 sequences are LGHNA and YNFKEQ. The CDR3 DNA is TGTGCCAGCAGCCAAGAGAAAACAGGGGGCCGGGCTGGCTACACCTTC. Protein product: CASSQEKTGGRAGYTF.

The genes are TRBV11-2 and TRBJ2-3, with D hard to call. The germline V gene encodes CDR1 SGHAT and CDR2 FQNNGV. V lost 6 bases and J lost 2, with 15 bases in between. The CDR3 runs to 15 residues. CDR3 DNA: TGTGCCAGCAGTCGTGCCTACTACCCCACAGATACGCAGTATTTT. Amino acid sequence: CASSRAYYPTDTQYF. The full variable domain, with the rest looked up from reference TRBV11-2 and TRBJ2-3, is EAGVAQSPRYKIIEKRQSVAFWCNPISGHATLYWYQQILGQGPKLLIQFQNNGVVDDSQLPKDRFSAERLKGVDSTLKIQPAKLEDSAVYLCASSRAYYPTDTQYFGPGTRLTVL.

The gene calls are TRBV7-9 and TRBJ2-1; 10 bases are a match to TRBD1. CDR3 length: 13 amino acids. The V segment lost 6 bases and the J segment 8 bases; nucleotides outside the gene matches: 4. Germline CDR1 reads SEHNR; CDR2 reads FQNEAQ (reference sequence). The CDR3 protein is CASSWDRGHEQFF. CDR3 DNA: TGTGCCAGCAGTTGGGACAGGGGCCATGAGCAGTTCTTC. The full variable domain, in which reference TRBV7-9 and TRBJ2-1 provide the parts outside the CDR3, is DTGVSQNPRHKITKRGQNVTFRCDPISEHNRLYWYRQTLGQGPEFLTYFQNEAQLEKSRLLSDRFSAERPKGSFSTLEIQRTEQGDSAMYLCASSWDRGHEQFFGPGTRLTVL.

This clone was observed a handful of times. Relative to the germline gene, one junction end is altered; a read error may explain this. The chain combines TRBV5-4 with TRBJ2-3, with D perhaps TRBD1 (5 bases). The CDR3 runs 16 residues. The germline CDR1 and CDR2 sequences are SGHNT and YYREEE (reference sequence). CDR3 sequence: CASSQDQGDLTDTQYF. In DNA, the CDR3 is TGCGCCAGCAGCCAAGACCAAGGGGATCTCACAGATACGCAGTATTTT. The full variable domain, in which reference TRBV5-4 and TRBJ2-3 provide the parts outside the CDR3, is ETGVTQSPTHLIKTRGQQVTLRCSSQSGHNTVSWYQQALGQGPQFIFQYYREEENGRGNFPPRFSGLQFPNYSSELNVNALELDDSALYLCASSQDQGDLTDTQYFGPGTRLTVL.

This clone appeared a single time. V gene TRBV2 combines with J gene TRBJ1-2; weak D call: TRBD1 (5 bases). Germline V lookup: CDR1 SNHLY, CDR2 FYNNEI. V was clipped by 2 bases and J by 4 bases, with 8 bases between them. There are 13 residues in the CDR3. CDR3 in DNA: TGTGCCAGCAGTGAAAGGGGCGGCTATGGCTACACCTTC. Translating gives CASSERGGYGYTF.

This clone was counted a few times. The chain joins TRBV2 to TRBJ1-5; 7 bases line up with TRBD1. V trimming: 7 bases; J trimming: 5 bases; junction bases outside the gene matches: 8. In germline, CDR1 is SNHLY, CDR2 FYNNEI. The CDR3 covers 14 residues. The CDR3 region is CASKAGQEHQPQHF. Here the CDR3 DNA reads TGTGCCAGCAAGGCCGGACAGGAACATCAGCCCCAGCATTTT.